These 17 T cell receptor beta chains came from one sample sequenced in a study of cytomegalovirus exposure and HLA in healthy donors. The PCR was carried out with 60 Vbeta primers and 13 Jbeta primers. Profiling relied on immunoSEQ multiplex PCR, and the TCRdb table lists in-frame clones only, not all of them. The sample records some 150,000 clones, approximately 80% being singletons. Sequencing input: PBMCs. All receptors derive from a woman in her forties or fifties in good health and CMV-seronegative.

V is TRBV5-1 and J is TRBJ1-2; 8 bases agree with TRBD1. This CDR3 spans 15 amino acids. With V trimmed by 4 bases and J by 2 bases, 7 bases remained unmatched. CDR1 is SGHRS and CDR2 is YFSETQ in the germline V gene. The CDR3 coding sequence is TGCGCCAGCAGCGCCGGACAGGGAGTAAACTATGGCTACACCTTC. It is translated as CASSAGQGVNYGYTF. Filled out from reference TRBV5-1 and TRBJ1-2, the complete variable domain reads KAGVTQTPRYLIKTRGQQVTLSCSPISGHRSVSWYQQTPGQGLQFLFEYFSETQRNKGNFPGRFSGRQFSNSRSEMNVSTLELGDSALYLCASSAGQGVNYGYTFGSGTRLTVV.

CDR3 bases: TGTGCCAGCAGTTACTCAGCAGGGGAAAACACCATATATTTT. Its translation is CASSYSAGENTIYF. The genes are TRBV6-6 and TRBJ1-3, with D possibly matching TRBD1 (6 bases). V was shortened by 0 bases and J by 6 bases, with 9 bases between the two germline ends. From germline, CDR1 is MNHNY and CDR2 SVGAGI (reference sequence). CDR3 size: 14 residues.

J is TRBJ2-1 and V is TRBV13, with D perhaps matching TRBD2 (7 bases). Germline CDR1 is PRHDT and CDR2 is FYEKMQ (reference sequence). This CDR3 is 15 amino acids long. The ends were cut back, 6 bases at V and 0 bases at J, with 12 bases in the middle. Written as DNA, the CDR3 is TGTGCCAGCAGTTCCGGGGGGCCCTCCTACAATGAGCAGTTCTTC. Translated: CASSSGGPSYNEQFF.

The chain links TRBV27 to TRBJ2-7, with 13 bases identical to TRBD2. After removal of 0 bases from V and 3 bases from J, the junction contained 8 bases not matched to a gene. This CDR3 has 18 residues. Germline V CDR1 and CDR2: MNHEY, SMNVEV (reference sequence). CDR3 DNA: TGTGCCAGCAGTTTATCCTTGTTCGGACTAGCGGGGGTCTACGAGCAGTACTTC. Residues: CASSLSLFGLAGVYEQYF.

The chain carries TRBV29-1 and TRBJ1-4; D gene ambiguous. The CDR3 is made up of 14 amino acids. The germline V gene encodes CDR1 SQVTM and CDR2 ANQGSEA. Trimming cost V 4 bases and J 4 bases, with 13 bases left between them. The DNA of the CDR3 is TGCAGCGTTGCTTTGGGAGGCAATAATGAAAAACTGTTTTTT. This encodes CSVALGGNNEKLFF.

This chain uses TRBV6-1 with TRBJ1-6; 7 bases fit TRBD1. V lost 1 base and J lost 7; bases outside the gene matches: 4. The CDR3 runs to 15 residues. In germline, CDR1 is MNHNS, CDR2 SASEGT. CDR3 bases: TGTGCCAGCAGTGAAGTGGGGACAGCCAATTCACCCCTCCACTTT. Translating it yields CASSEVGTANSPLHF.

J is TRBJ1-5 and V is TRBV19; 7 nucleotides align to TRBD1. Germline V CDR1 and CDR2: LNHDA, SQIVND (reference sequence). The CDR3 has 15 residues. V shed 7 bases, J shed 0 bases, and the junction held 6 bases outside the gene matches. The chain's CDR3 is CASNPGTASNQPQHF. In DNA, the CDR3 is TGTGCCAGTAACCCCGGGACAGCTAGCAATCAGCCCCAGCATTTT.

The genes are TRBV7-3 and TRBJ2-3; TRBD2 matches 9 bases. Germline loops: CDR1 SGHTA, CDR2 FQGTGA. Trimming cost V 5 bases and J 1 base; bases outside gene matches: 7. The CDR3 contains 16 residues. CDR3 sequence (DNA): TGTGCCAGCAGCCCCTCAGCGGGGGGAGGCACAGATACGCAGTATTTT. Residues: CASSPSAGGGTDTQYF.

Details on this clone: This CDR3 fails to terminate in the conserved phenylalanine or tryptophan, so it likely reflects a read error. The chain employs TRBV19 and TRBJ1-5, with D uncertain. CDR1 is LNHDA and CDR2 is SQIVND in the germline V gene (reference sequence). The CDR3 has 15 amino acids. V dropped 3 bases and J dropped 2 bases, with 11 bases sitting between them. CDR3 region: CASSIMYSRNQPQHC. The DNA of the CDR3 is TGTGCCAGTAGTATTATGTACAGCCGCAATCAGCCCCAGCATTGT.

Notes on this clone: A junction boundary mismatches the germline segment, possibly from a read error. This rearrangement joins TRBV6-5 to TRBJ1-4; no clear D gene. CDR1 MNHEY and CDR2 SVGAGI come from the germline V gene. The CDR3 extends over 14 amino acids. CDR3 in amino acids: CASSYSGRDEKLLF. DNA of the CDR3: TGTGCCAGCAGTTACTCGGGGAGGGATGAAAAACTGCTTTTT.

For this clone: The final CDR3 position lacks the conserved phenylalanine or tryptophan, pointing to a likely read error. No DNA is shown, since the ends of the CDR3 on it are uncertain; the CDR3 is the one TCRdb lists. This chain uses TRBV6-1 with TRBJ1-1. Germline CDR1 and CDR2: MNHNS and SASEGT. The length of the CDR3 is 12 amino acids, counting both ends. The CDR3 sequence is CASSEGGGGKHI.

The J gene is TRBJ1-3, the V gene TRBV29-1; TRBD1 is a possible D gene (5 bases). The germline V gene encodes CDR1 SQVTM and CDR2 ANQGSEA. Trimming shortened V by 6 bases and J by 4 bases, and 7 bases separated the two germline ends. The CDR3 loop spans 11 amino acids. CDR3 protein: CSVHRGNTIYF. The DNA for the CDR3 is TGCAGCGTCCACAGGGGAAACACCATATATTTT.

This sequence joins TRBV19 and TRBJ2-7, with 9 positions matching TRBD1. This CDR3 has 15 amino acids. The trim removed 2 bases at V and 6 bases at J, leaving 8 bases unmatched. CDR1 LNHDA and CDR2 SQIVND come from the germline V gene (reference sequence). The CDR3 bases are TGTGCCAGTAGTATATCCCGGGACAGGGCAACCGAGCAGTACTTC. Translation gives CASSISRDRATEQYF.

The chain recombines TRBV27 with TRBJ2-2, with D perhaps matching TRBD2 (6 bases). V was shortened by 0 bases and J by 7 bases, with 18 bases between the two germline ends. The V gene's germline CDR1 is MNHEY and CDR2 SMNVEV (reference sequence). The CDR3 contains 17 residues. DNA for the CDR3: TGTGCCAGCAGTTTATCCCCGGGGCGGGGCGGAATCGGGGAGCTGTTTTTT. Its protein product is CASSLSPGRGGIGELFF.

This clone occurred a few times. CDR3 in amino acids: CASIFDSFEYNEQFF. The CDR3 nucleotides read TGTGCCAGCATCTTTGACAGCTTTGAGTACAATGAGCAGTTCTTC. The chain has TRBV6-1 and TRBJ2-1, with a possible D match to TRBD1 (5 bases). Germline V CDR1 and CDR2: MNHNS, SASEGT. V lost 7 bases, J lost 4 bases, and 17 bases lay in between. The CDR3 consists of 15 residues.

The gene calls are TRBV30 and TRBJ1-6; unclear D gene. V shed 2 bases and J shed 6 bases, with 14 bases lying between them. Germline CDR1 reads GTSNPN; CDR2 reads SVGIG (reference sequence). The CDR3 consists of 15 residues. CDR3 bases: TGTGCCTGGAGTCCTCCTGGTTCTATTAATTCACCCCTCCACTTT. Translation: CAWSPPGSINSPLHF.

J is TRBJ2-2 and V is TRBV18; the D is unclear. Per germline, CDR1 KGHSH and CDR2 LQKENI. The length of the CDR3 is 16 residues. The V gene lost 5 bases and the J gene lost 2 bases, with 15 bases spanning the gap. CDR3 sequence: CASSATTRFNTGELFF. The CDR3 DNA reads TGTGCCAGCTCAGCTACGACAAGATTTAACACCGGGGAGCTGTTTTTT.